This TCR beta chain was sequenced during a study of metastatic and nonmetastatic thyroid tumors. Study at large: Thyroid patients, malignant and benign, had repertoires compared across blood and tumor or nodule tissue. Study observations and caveats: TCR beta diversity was reportedly significantly higher in malignant thyroid tumors than benign nodules, in blood and tumor.

Thyroid surgery was preceded by no treatment in any patient. CDR3 length: 12 amino acids. The germline V and J ends were trimmed by 3 bases and 7 bases, with 12 bases remaining between them. CDR1 DFQATT and CDR2 SNEGSKA come from the germline V gene (reference sequence). Many counts were recorded for this clone. Its cognate antigen is unknown. In the study's own analysis: Construction of a distant-metastasis classifier for papillary thyroid cancer relied on CDR3 differences across clinicopathological groups. TCRdb re-processed the PCR reads through MiXCR. These V and J calls rely on TCRdb rather than the paper's analysis. The table lists roughly 34,000 clones, roughly 22% of them singletons.

The rearrangement joins TRBV20-1 to TRBJ1-2; tentatively, D is TRBD1 (6 bases). Input material: tumor tissue. This TCR came from a male donor with papillary thyroid cancer or a benign thyroid nodule (not recorded which). Some clones in this sample may be carry-over from other donors' samples. DNA for the CDR3: TGCAGTGCTAGGGGCAGGGGTTTTGGCTACACCTTC. This encodes CSARGRGFGYTF.